The T cell receptor (beta chain) described here comes from a study of T-cell reconstitution after alpha-beta-depleted transplantation in children listed by TCRdb under 2016. With regard to the full study: Using TCR repertoire profiling, the study quantitatively followed how T-cell immune reconstitution unfolded in children after TCRalphabeta/CD19-depleted allogeneic hematopoietic cell transplantation. The research as a whole found: About two months after transplant, the apparently early recovery of alphabetaT-cell counts reportedly depended on just several hundred clones that had expanded rapidly and came from non-depleted graft cells. The high TCRbeta diversity at day 60 in some patients was ascribed to recipient T cells and intrathymic progenitors that had survived conditioning. Over the following months the frequencies of hyperexpanded clones went down, and after one year T-cell counts and TCRbeta diversity were mostly credited to newly produced T cells.

Note on this clonotype: Its target antigen remains unknown. Base qualities were left out, and no much larger clone turns up one base away.

The CDR3 runs 15 residues from the cysteine to the phenylalanine. Only the CDR3 portion is preserved as DNA: 45 bases, with reading frame beginning at the first base. Taken from the germline V gene, the CDR1 and CDR2 loops are SGHRS and YFSETQ. A distance of 15 bases separates the germline ends of V and J, which lose 2 bases and 3 bases respectively. The library relied on PCR. Sequencing was carried out with an Illumina HiSeq 2500. TCR library preparation used molecular barcoding, with unique molecular identifiers applied to normalize quantification of the TCRbeta repertoire. TCRdb reran the public reads through fastp at Q25 and MiXCR, keeping productive beta chains. Here each entry gathers all rows of one CDR3 protein and keeps the most common genes and DNA. This sample is represented by more than 400,000 distinct CDR3 sequences; over 40% of them were singletons. 27% of the sample comes from the top ten.

This sample's treatment or condition label indicates: allogeneic hematopoietic cell transplantation with graft depleted of TCRalphabeta T cells and CD19 B cells. Transplant recipients were children who received TCRalphabeta/CD19-depleted allogeneic hematopoietic cell grafts. The receptor chain draws on TRBV5-1 and TRBJ2-7; tentative D gene TRBD2, with 6 bases matching. The receptor comes from a girl aged 2 to 10 with aplastic anemia, due to receive a stem cell transplant. Sequencing was performed on PBMCs, taken before TCRalphabeta/CD19-depleted stem cell transplant. The DNA sequence is given as TGCGCCAGCAGCTTTACGACCATCGGGGGCTACGAGCAGTACTTC. This codes for CASSFTTIGGYEQYF.